The 17 T cell receptor beta chains reported below all come from one sample, sequenced in a study of T cell clonality in common variable immunodeficiency. The protocol was immunoSEQ multiplex PCR, while the TCRdb copy is restricted to in-frame clones and leaves out a portion. The sample has 60,000 to 75,000 clones, none seen only once. Sample: peripheral blood mononuclear cells. The receptor source for this set is a person aged 18-70 years in good health.

As regards this clone: The read stops 3 residues short of the end of the CDR3; the missing end is completed from the germline J gene. The chain is built from TRBV7-2 and TRBJ2-2; D is perhaps TRBD1 (6 bases). Germline V CDR1 and CDR2: SGHTA, FQGNSA. This CDR3 has 18 residues. Trimming pared 0 bases from V and 6 bases from J, leaving 20 bases between. The sequenced CDR3 bases are TGTGCCAGCAGCTTAGCGATTAGTGGGACACTCCGGTCCGGGGAG. This gives the protein CASSLAISGTLRSGE. The entire CDR3 reads CASSLAISGTLRSGELFF.

This clone has ten or more counts. The CDR3 goes on 3 residues after the read ends, and that part is filled in from the germline J gene. The chain joins TRBV5-1 to TRBJ1-1, with D maybe TRBD1 (6 bases). V lost 1 base, J lost 4 bases, and 11 bases lay in between. Germline-derived CDR1 and CDR2 are SGHRS and YFSETQ. The CDR3 runs to 14 residues. CDR3 amino acids: CASSLTGPSTEAFF. The DNA read from the CDR3 is TGCGCCAGCAGCTTGACAGGGCCAAGCACTGAA.

In this sample, this clone turned up many times. The read ends 3 residues before the CDR3 terminus; that terminus is restored from the germline J gene. The chain uses TRBV7-2 and TRBJ2-7, with 7 positions matching TRBD1. Germline values: CDR1 SGHTA, CDR2 FQGNSA. Unmatched junction bases numbered 6, after V lost 1 base and J lost 3 bases. This CDR3 has 15 residues. The CDR3 here is CASSLGLDRLYEQYF. The covered CDR3 bases are TGTGCCAGCAGCTTAGGGCTGGACAGGCTCTACGAG. The full variable domain, in which reference TRBV7-2 and TRBJ2-7 provide the parts outside the CDR3, is GAGVSQSPSNKVTEKGKDVELRCDPISGHTALYWYRQSLGQGLEFLIYFQGNSAPDKSGLPSDRFSAERTGGSVSTLTIQRTQQEDSAVYLCASSLGLDRLYEQYFGPGTRLTVT.

This clone was seen ten or more times. The sequence runs out 3 residues before the end of the CDR3; the remainder is reconstructed from the germline J gene. The chain is built from TRBV6-2 or TRBV6-3 and TRBJ1-1; TRBD1 matches at 8 bases. V trimming: 6 bases; J trimming: 5 bases; junction bases outside the gene matches: 8. Germline loops: CDR1 MNHEY, CDR2 SVGEGT. The CDR3 sequence is 14 residues long. CDR3 DNA, as far as it was read: TGTGCCAGCAGGACCGGGACAGGCGGAACTGAA. Encoded protein: CASRTGTGGTE. The complete CDR3 reads CASRTGTGGTEAFF.

This clone came up many times. The read comes to an end 3 residues before the CDR3 does, leaving the germline J gene to fill in the end. The V gene is TRBV5-1, the J gene TRBJ2-7; the D gene is possibly TRBD2 (6 bases). Germline CDR1 reads SGHRS; CDR2 reads YFSETQ. This CDR3 is 16 amino acids long. The V and J ends lost 1 base and 2 bases respectively, with 16 bases between them. The part of the CDR3 DNA that was read is TGCGCCAGCAGCTTGCGTTACGGGGGTTTAACCTACGAG. It specifies CASSLRYGGLTYE. Given in full, the CDR3 is CASSLRYGGLTYEQYF.

This clone was seen ten or more times. The DNA ends 3 residues before the CDR3 does, and the rest of the CDR3 is filled in from the germline J gene. The same CDR3 arises from other DNA sequences in this sample as well. The chain links TRBV5-1 to TRBJ2-3; weak D call: TRBD2 (6 bases). In germline, CDR1 is SGHRS, CDR2 YFSETQ. Trimming removed 2 bases at V and 1 base at J, with 8 bases between. The CDR3 totals 14 residues. The sequenced part of the CDR3 DNA is TGCGCCAGCAGCTTCCCTAGCGGCACAGATACG. This codes for CASSFPSGTDT. The whole CDR3 protein reads CASSFPSGTDTQYF.

This clone appeared many times. CDR3 bases read: TGTGCCAGCAGCCTCCTAGCGGGTAACAAAGAGACC. Its protein product is CASSLLAGNKET. The CDR3, in full, reads CASSLLAGNKETQYF. The V and J genes are TRBV7-8 and TRBJ2-5; 8 bases are shared with TRBD2. Read sequence stops 3 residues before the CDR3 end, and the germline J gene provides the missing end. The CDR3 runs 15 residues. Germline V gives CDR1 SGHVS, CDR2 FQNEAQ. With 5 bases clipped from V and 3 bases from J, the junction kept 8 bases outside the gene matches.

There are many counts of this clone. Read sequence stops 3 residues before the CDR3 end, and the germline J gene provides the missing end. The J gene is TRBJ2-1, the V gene TRBV5-6; 12 bases fit TRBD2. Looked up from germline, CDR1 is SGHDT and CDR2 is YYEEEE. The CDR3 is made up of 14 amino acids. V shed 4 bases and J 8 bases; nucleotides not matched to a gene: 4. CDR3: CASSRGLAGYEQFF. CDR3 bases read: TGTGCCAGCAGCCGTGGACTAGCGGGGTATGAG. Looking up the rest from reference TRBV5-6 and TRBJ2-1 gives the full variable domain: DAGVTQSPTHLIKTRGQQVTLRCSPKSGHDTVSWYQQALGQGPQFIFQYYEEEERQRGNFPDRFSGHQFPNYSSELNVNALLLGDSALYLCASSRGLAGYEQFFGPGTRLTVL.

This clone was counted only a few times. The read comes to an end 3 residues before the CDR3 does, leaving the germline J gene to fill in the end. The chain recombines TRBV7-9 with TRBJ2-3; 7 nucleotides match TRBD1. CDR3 length: 15 amino acids. Germline CDR1 is SEHNR and CDR2 is FQNEAQ (reference sequence). Trimming removed 5 bases from V and 2 bases from J; junction bases left unmatched: 7. Incomplete CDR3 DNA: TGTGCCAGCAGCATACGACAGGGATTCACAGATACG. The encoded protein is CASSIRQGFTDT. In full, the CDR3 reads CASSIRQGFTDTQYF. Together with reference TRBV7-9 and TRBJ2-3, the CDR3 gives the full variable domain: DTGVSQNPRHKITKRGQNVTFRCDPISEHNRLYWYRQTLGQGPEFLTYFQNEAQLEKSRLLSDRFSAERPKGSFSTLEIQRTEQGDSAMYLCASSIRQGFTDTQYFGPGTRLTVL.

The table lists this clone with many counts. The CDR3 end lies 3 residues beyond the end of the read and is filled in from the germline J gene. J is TRBJ2-1 and V is TRBV20-1, with D perhaps matching TRBD1 (6 bases). This CDR3 region has 15 residues. Germline loops: CDR1 DFQATT, CDR2 SNEGSKA (reference sequence). Trimming cost V 6 bases and J 0 bases, with 15 bases left between them. The sequenced part of the CDR3 DNA is TGCAGTGCGATAACAGGGAAAAGCTCCTACAATGAG. Encoded protein: CSAITGKSSYNE. The complete CDR3 protein is CSAITGKSSYNEQFF.

Ten or more counts support this clone. Other DNA sequences within the sample encode an identical CDR3. CDR3 bases read: TGCGCCAGCAGCTCGGGACAGGGCGCTAACTATGGC. Its protein product is CASSSGQGANYG. The whole CDR3 sequence is CASSSGQGANYGYTF. The chain uses TRBV5-1 and TRBJ1-2, with 9 nucleotides matching TRBD1. The sequenced fragment ends 3 residues before the CDR3 boundary, so the rest is inferred from the germline J gene. Germline values: CDR1 SGHRS, CDR2 YFSETQ. This CDR3 has 15 residues. V was pared by 3 bases and J by 0 bases, with 3 bases of the junction left unmatched.

In its sample, this clone was seen many times. The read gets to within 3 residues of the CDR3 end, and the germline J gene fills in the rest. The rearrangement links TRBV20-1 to TRBJ1-2; D perhaps matches TRBD1 (6 bases). The V gene's germline CDR1 is DFQATT and CDR2 SNEGSKA (reference sequence). Trimming cost V 3 bases and J 6 bases, with 17 bases left between them. This CDR3 contains 14 residues. CDR3 in amino acids: CSARAWTVNHGYTF. Partial CDR3 DNA: TGCAGTGCTAGGGCCTGGACAGTAAATCATGGC.

This clone occurred many times. The sequenced fragment ends 3 residues before the CDR3 boundary, so the rest is inferred from the germline J gene. The chain links TRBV7-2 to TRBJ2-2; D perhaps matches TRBD2 (6 bases). The V gene lost 5 bases and the J gene lost 3 bases, with 10 bases spanning the gap. Germline V lookup: CDR1 SGHTA, CDR2 FQGNSA. The CDR3 extends over 14 amino acids. The sequenced CDR3 bases are TGTGCCAGCAGCCTATGGGACTACACCGGGGAG. As protein: CASSLWDYTGE. The full CDR3 protein reads CASSLWDYTGELFF.

This clone occurred many times. With the read ending 3 residues before the CDR3 end, the germline J gene is used to fill in that end. V is TRBV7-2 and J is TRBJ1-2; 8 nucleotides align to TRBD1. The CDR3 sequence is 14 residues long. The ends lost 5 bases at V and 5 bases at J; junction bases unmatched: 7. From germline, CDR1 is SGHTA and CDR2 FQGNSA. Partial CDR3 DNA: TGTGCCAGCAGCAACCCGACAGGGGCATATGGC. Its translation: CASSNPTGAYG. The whole CDR3 protein reads CASSNPTGAYGYTF. The variable domain in full, completed from reference TRBV7-2 and TRBJ1-2, reads GAGVSQSPSNKVTEKGKDVELRCDPISGHTALYWYRQSLGQGLEFLIYFQGNSAPDKSGLPSDRFSAERTGGSVSTLTIQRTQQEDSAVYLCASSNPTGAYGYTFGSGTRLTVV.

On this clone itself: The CDR3 extends 3 residues past the end of the read, so its final part is completed from the germline J gene. The chain combines TRBV5-1 with TRBJ2-7, with 12 bases identical to TRBD2. V dropped 1 base and J dropped 5; count of bases not matched to a gene: 10. The CDR3 runs to 17 residues. The germline gives CDR1 SGHRS, CDR2 YFSETQ. The CDR3 region is CASSLPGLAGSTDEQYF. The CDR3 DNA, read in part, is TGCGCCAGCAGCTTGCCCGGACTAGCGGGATCAACCGACGAG.

This clone was found many times. The CDR3 end lies 3 residues beyond the end of the read and is filled in from the germline J gene. The rearrangement uses TRBV12-3 or TRBV12-4 and TRBJ2-7; 7 nucleotides line up with TRBD1. Trimming took 5 bases from V and 0 from J; bases not matched to a gene: 4. The CDR3 is made up of 14 amino acids. The DNA read from the CDR3 is TGTGCCAGCAGTAAAGACAGGGACTCCTACGAG. This encodes CASSKDRDSYE. The CDR3, in full, reads CASSKDRDSYEQYF.

Many counts were recorded for this clone. The sequenced fragment ends 3 residues before the CDR3 boundary, so the rest is inferred from the germline J gene. The genes are TRBV7-8 and TRBJ2-4; the D gene is possibly TRBD2 (6 bases). The germline V gene encodes CDR1 SGHVS and CDR2 FQNEAQ. The CDR3 loop spans 14 amino acids. Deletions cut 5 bases from V and 0 bases from J, with 8 bases between. CDR3 region: CASSPEGAKNIQYF. Partial CDR3 DNA: TGTGCCAGCAGCCCGGAGGGAGCCAAAAACATT.